Following are 13 T cell receptor beta chains from one sample sequenced in a study of T cells in Graves' hyperthyroidism and ophthalmopathy. TCR beta CDR3 sequences were amplified from RNA transcripts. A set of HTBI primers served as the primers for a first-round RT-PCR of the TCR CDR3. One entry per CDR3 protein results from TCRdb running MiXCR on the multiplex PCR reads. Of about 96,000 distinct CDR3 sequences in the sample, over 50% were seen once. Material: blood. Receptors originate from a middle-aged woman with Graves' hyperthyroidism.

As to this clonotype: Germline is not matched at one junction end, which may reflect a read error. The V and J genes are TRBV19 and TRBJ2-3; a possible D gene is TRBD2 (6 bases). Germline-derived CDR1 and CDR2 are LNHDA and SQIVND (reference sequence). This CDR3 contains 15 residues. The CDR3 loop is CACSIVGGSTDTQYF. In DNA, the CDR3 is TGTGCCTGTAGTATAGTTGGGGGGAGCACAGATACGCAGTATTTT.

V is TRBV2 and J is TRBJ2-5; 12 nucleotides line up with TRBD2. Germline CDR1 is SNHLY and CDR2 is FYNNEI. Trimming removed 11 bases from V and 0 bases from J; junction bases left unmatched: 7. The CDR3 spans 15 residues. The DNA for the CDR3 is TGTGCCGGGCGCGGGACTAGCGGGTACCAAGAGACCCAGTACTTC. Its translation: CAGRGTSGYQETQYF.

Details on this clonotype: One end of the junction is discordant with germline, which a read error may explain. V is TRBV10-3 and J is TRBJ1-6; a weak D match, TRBD1 (5 bases). Germline CDR1 ENHRY, CDR2 SYGVKD. This CDR3 region has 14 residues. CDR3 nucleotide sequence: TGTGCCATCAGTTTTGGGGGAGAGAATTCACCCCTCCACTTC. This encodes CAISFGGENSPLHF.

This clonotype showed up many times. The chain carries TRBV7-8 and TRBJ2-2; no definite D call. Trimming stripped 4 bases from V and 6 bases from J, with 9 bases between. In germline, CDR1 is SGHVS, CDR2 FQNEAQ. The CDR3 runs 13 residues. The CDR3 nucleotides are TGTGCCAGCAGCTCCCGGAGCTCCGGGGAGCTGTTTTTT. It codes for CASSSRSSGELFF. Full variable domain (rest looked up from reference TRBV7-8 and TRBJ2-2): GAGVSQSPRYKVAKRGQDVALRCDPISGHVSLFWYQQALGQGPEFLTYFQNEAQLDKSGLPSDRFFAERPEGSVSTLKIQRTQQEDSAVYLCASSSRSSGELFFGEGSRLTVL.

The chain links TRBV7-3 to TRBJ2-7, with 11 bases identical to TRBD1. The trim removed 6 bases at V and 2 bases at J, leaving 3 bases unmatched. The CDR3 is made up of 14 amino acids. Germline loops: CDR1 SGHTA, CDR2 FQGTGA. CDR3 sequence (DNA): TGTGCCAGCAGTTCGGACAGGGGGCCCTACGAGCAGTACTTC. It codes for CASSSDRGPYEQYF.

This clonotype has ten or more counts. Here the CDR3 DNA reads TGTGCCAGTAGTAATACAGGGTTAAGCAATCAGCCCCAGCATTTT. This encodes CASSNTGLSNQPQHF. V usage is TRBV19 and J usage is TRBJ1-5, with D maybe TRBD1 (6 bases). CDR3 size: 15 residues. Trimming shortened V by 4 bases and J by 1 base, and 11 bases separated the two germline ends. CDR1 LNHDA and CDR2 SQIVND come from the germline V gene (reference sequence).

This clonotype was recorded many times. The CDR3 DNA follows: TGCGCCAGCAGAGCGGACAGGGAGCCCGGGGAGCTGTTTTTT. This sequence encodes CASRADREPGELFF. This rearrangement joins TRBV4-1 to TRBJ2-2, with TRBD1 identical over 8 bases. Germline V gives CDR1 MGHRA, CDR2 YSYEKL. The CDR3 is made up of 14 amino acids. With V trimmed by 6 bases and J by 6 bases, 6 bases remained unmatched.

This clonotype ranks as medium-sized. V is TRBV19 and J is TRBJ1-1; D might be TRBD1 (5 bases). CDR3 length: 13 residues. Per germline, CDR1 LNHDA and CDR2 SQIVND (reference sequence). V was shortened by 3 bases and J by 5 bases, with 10 bases between the two germline ends. This CDR3 reads CASSIGTATEAFF. CDR3 in DNA: TGTGCCAGTAGTATTGGGACCGCAACTGAAGCTTTCTTT.

This clonotype was picked up one time. The rearrangement joins TRBV29-1 to TRBJ1-1; 9 bases are a match to TRBD1. Trimming removed 6 bases from V and 5 bases from J; junction bases left unmatched: 7. CDR1 and CDR2 from the germline V gene are SQVTM and ANQGSEA. CDR3 length equals 13 residues. The CDR3 region has the DNA TGCAGCGTCATACAGGGGGCAGCGACTGAAGCTTTCTTT. It translates to CSVIQGAATEAFF. The full variable domain, its missing parts supplied by reference TRBV29-1 and TRBJ1-1, is SAVISQKPSRDICQRGTSLTIQCQVDSQVTMMFWYRQQPGQSLTLIATANQGSEATYESGFVIDKFPISRPNLTFSTLTVSNMSPEDSSIYLCSVIQGAATEAFFGQGTRLTVV.

This clonotype was picked up many times. This chain connects TRBV7-2 to TRBJ2-5; the match to TRBD1 covers 7 bases. Losses at the gene ends were 5 bases for V and 1 base for J; bases not matched to a gene: 7. The CDR3 covers 15 residues. The V gene's germline CDR1 is SGHTA and CDR2 FQGNSA. The CDR3 bases are TGTGCCAGCAGCCTGGGGGACAGCCCCCAAGAGACCCAGTACTTC. This sequence encodes CASSLGDSPQETQYF.

This clonotype was counted a few times. This sequence joins TRBV19 and TRBJ1-1, with a tentative D call TRBD1 (5 bases). Trimming stripped 6 bases from V and 5 bases from J, with 7 bases between. The CDR3 sequence is 11 residues long. Germline V gene data show CDR1 as LNHDA and CDR2 as SQIVND (reference sequence). The CDR3 bases are TGTGCCAGTAGCCGGGGGACTGAAGCTTTCTTT. Translating it yields CASSRGTEAFF. The full variable domain, rest sourced from reference TRBV19 and TRBJ1-1, is DGGITQSPKYLFRKEGQNVTLSCEQNLNHDAMYWYRQDPGQGLRLIYYSQIVNDFQKGDIAEGYSVSREKKESFPLTVTSAQKNPTAFYLCASSRGTEAFFGQGTRLTVV.

This clonotype has a single count. The gene calls are TRBV6-2 or TRBV6-3 and TRBJ1-2; D is ambiguous. V was pared by 3 bases and J by 1 base, with 18 bases between. CDR1 and CDR2 (germline): MNHEY, SVGEGT. The CDR3 loop spans 17 amino acids. CDR3 coding DNA: TGTGCCAGCAGTTATTCGGCGGGAGAAGGGATTAACTATGGCTACACCTTC. Its protein product is CASSYSAGEGINYGYTF.

In its sample, this clonotype was seen a few times. One junction end does not reproduce the germline sequence, and a read error may be involved. The chain links TRBV20-1 to TRBJ2-3; 10 bases map to TRBD2. The CDR3 sequence is 15 residues long. Germline-derived CDR1 and CDR2 are DFQATT and SNEGSKA (reference sequence). The CDR3 protein is CSASRSAGGPDTRYF. CDR3 in DNA: TGCAGTGCTAGTCGCTCAGCGGGAGGGCCAGATACGCGGTATTTT.